This T cell receptor (beta chain) emerged from a study of CD8 T cells in Susac syndrome. This clonotype was seen a single time. Random hexamers primed reverse transcription of 0.5 to 1 ug RNA. TCRdb passed the immunoSEQ multiplex PCR reads through MiXCR, listing each CDR3 protein once. Among 250,000 to 300,000 distinct CDR3 sequences, 89% were seen once, and the ten largest hold approximately 0.2%. Germline-derived CDR1 and CDR2 are SGHNT and YYREEE (reference sequence). The CDR3 consists of 14 residues. V was trimmed by 0 bases and J by 3 bases, leaving 9 bases between them. The origin of this receptor is a human donor with multiple sclerosis. J is TRBJ1-2 and V is TRBV5-4, with D uncertain. Sequencing input: CD8+ T cells from PBMCs. CDR3 loop: CASSLDFADYGYTF. CDR3 nucleotide sequence: TGTGCCAGCAGCTTGGATTTCGCAGACTATGGCTACACCTTC.